This T cell receptor beta chain was documented in a study of CD8+ T cells in alopecia areata. As for the study in general: Treated patients were given 5 to 10 mg oral tofacitinib twice daily. For 6 to 18 months, tofacitinib was taken, and 6 months off drug followed.

Study-level findings and limits: Besides other cells, scalp samples also yield sequences of resident alphabeta T cells from normal skin.

Sequencing relied on a cDNA template that was reverse transcribed from extracted RNA. This table comes from immunoSEQ multiplex PCR, and its TCRdb copy is limited to in-frame clones, with some not included. Of 61,000 or so clones in the sample, around 97% were seen once. The V gene end was trimmed by 6 bases and the J gene end by 8 bases; junction bases not matched to a gene: 12. The CDR3 runs to 14 residues. Germline lookup yields CDR1 MNHEY and CDR2 SVGAGI. It was from alopecia areata patients that lesional scalp punch biopsies and peripheral blood were collected. In the case of this clone: The antigen remains undetermined.

The sequenced sample was CD8+ T cells sorted from blood, obtained at week 0. This sequence originates from a human donor with alopecia areata. V and J are TRBV6-5 and TRBJ1-2; 7 nucleotides line up with TRBD1. CDR3 sequence (DNA): TGTGCCAGCAGCCTAACTACAGGGGCCCCCGGCTACACCTTC. Its protein product is CASSLTTGAPGYTF.